Given below is one TCR beta chain in context. Its antigen remains unknown. The record originates from a study of T cells after yellow fever vaccination. Regarding the study as a whole: Post-booster reappearance was seen for most primary-vaccination clones (around 97% CD4, about 90% CD8). Clonotype sharing between CD4 and CD8 compartments was small.

A process of 5'RACE template switching, which added a universal primer site and UMIs, was used to make TCR cDNA. A single record per CDR3 protein comes from TCRdb applying MiXCR to the 5' RACE reads. Seen here are tens of thousands of distinct CDR3 sequences, about 7.8% observed once, and the top ten hold about 40%. V was cut by 5 bases and J by 4 bases, with 21 bases left in between. This CDR3 is 16 amino acids long. Germline loops: CDR1 SEHNR, CDR2 FQNEAQ (reference sequence). The chain joins TRBV7-9 to TRBJ2-7, with TRBD2 as a possible D gene (5 bases). This sequence was found in a man aged 25 to 40 who received the YFV17D yellow fever vaccine. Source: CD8+ T cells sorted from PBMCs, taken 15 days after the yellow fever booster vaccination. CDR3 loop: CASSPPSGIGVYEQYF. CDR3 nucleotide sequence: TGTGCCAGCAGCCCCCCGAGCGGAATCGGAGTTTACGAGCAGTACTTC.